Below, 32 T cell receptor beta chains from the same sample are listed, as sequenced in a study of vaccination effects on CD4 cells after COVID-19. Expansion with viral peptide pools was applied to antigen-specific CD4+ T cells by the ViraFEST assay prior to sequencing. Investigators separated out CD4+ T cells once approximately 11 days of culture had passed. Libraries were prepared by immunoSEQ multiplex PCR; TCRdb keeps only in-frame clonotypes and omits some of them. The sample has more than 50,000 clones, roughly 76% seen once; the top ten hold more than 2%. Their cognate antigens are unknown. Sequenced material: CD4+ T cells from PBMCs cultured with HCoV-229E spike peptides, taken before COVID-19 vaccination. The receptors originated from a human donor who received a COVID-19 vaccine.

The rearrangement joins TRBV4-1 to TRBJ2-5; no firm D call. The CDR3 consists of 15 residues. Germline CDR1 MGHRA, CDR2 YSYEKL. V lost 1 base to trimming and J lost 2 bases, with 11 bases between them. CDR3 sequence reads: CASSQAASRQETQYF. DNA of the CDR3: TGCGCCAGCAGCCAAGCCGCGAGCAGGCAAGAGACCCAGTACTTC.

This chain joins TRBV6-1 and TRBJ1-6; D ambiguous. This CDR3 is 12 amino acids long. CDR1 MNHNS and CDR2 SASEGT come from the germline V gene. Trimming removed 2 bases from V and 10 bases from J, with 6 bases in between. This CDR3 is CASSERYSPLHF. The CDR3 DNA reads TGTGCCAGCAGTGAAAGATACTCACCCCTCCACTTT.

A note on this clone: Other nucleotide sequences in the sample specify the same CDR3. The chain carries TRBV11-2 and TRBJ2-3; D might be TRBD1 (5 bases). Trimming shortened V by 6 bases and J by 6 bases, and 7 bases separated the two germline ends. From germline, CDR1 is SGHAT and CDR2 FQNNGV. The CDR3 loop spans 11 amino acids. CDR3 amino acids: CASRSGDTQYF. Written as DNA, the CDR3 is TGTGCCAGCAGGTCAGGGGATACGCAGTATTTT.

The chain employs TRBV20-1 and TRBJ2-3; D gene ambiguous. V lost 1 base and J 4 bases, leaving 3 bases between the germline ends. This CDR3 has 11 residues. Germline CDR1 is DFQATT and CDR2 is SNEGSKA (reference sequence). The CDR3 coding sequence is TGCAGTGCTAGAGCAGCAGATACGCAGTATTTT. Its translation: CSARAADTQYF.

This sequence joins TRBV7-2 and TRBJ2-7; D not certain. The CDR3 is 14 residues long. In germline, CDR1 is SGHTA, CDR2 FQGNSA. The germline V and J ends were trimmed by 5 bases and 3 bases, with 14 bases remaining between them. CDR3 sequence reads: CASSPTNLNYEQYV. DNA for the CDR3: TGTGCCAGCAGCCCAACAAACCTTAACTACGAGCAGTACGTC.

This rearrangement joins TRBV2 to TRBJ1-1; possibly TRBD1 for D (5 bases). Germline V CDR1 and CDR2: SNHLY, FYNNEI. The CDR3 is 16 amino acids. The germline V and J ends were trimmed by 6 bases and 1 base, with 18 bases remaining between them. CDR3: CASRTDAGLRNTEAFF. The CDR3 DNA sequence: TGTGCCAGCAGAACAGACGCAGGGTTAAGGAACACTGAAGCTTTCTTT.

CDR3 in amino acids: CASSLITGTEQYV. CDR3 DNA: TGTGCCAGCAGCTTGATTACTGGGACCGAGCAGTACGTC. The V call is TRBV7-2, the J call TRBJ2-7, with D tentatively TRBD1 or TRBD2 (5 bases each). This CDR3 comprises 13 residues. The V gene's germline CDR1 is SGHTA and CDR2 FQGNSA. Trimming stripped 3 bases from V and 6 bases from J, with 12 bases between.

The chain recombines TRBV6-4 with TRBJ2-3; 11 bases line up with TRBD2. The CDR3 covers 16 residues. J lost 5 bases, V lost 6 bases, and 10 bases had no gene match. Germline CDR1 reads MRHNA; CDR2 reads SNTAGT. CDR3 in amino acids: CASSALAGGSGDTQYF. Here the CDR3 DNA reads TGTGCCAGCAGCGCCCTAGCGGGGGGATCGGGAGATACGCAGTATTTT.

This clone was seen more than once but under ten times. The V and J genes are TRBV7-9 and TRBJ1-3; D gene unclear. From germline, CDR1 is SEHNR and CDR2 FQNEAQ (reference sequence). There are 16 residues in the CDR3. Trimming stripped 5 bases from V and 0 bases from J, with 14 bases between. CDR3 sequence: CASSRLSAHSGNTIYF. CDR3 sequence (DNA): TGTGCCAGCAGCCGATTGTCTGCCCACTCTGGAAACACCATATATTTT.

The CDR3 region has the DNA TGTGCCAGCAGTTACTCGACGGGTGTAGAGGGCGATGGCTACACCTTC. Translating it yields CASSYSTGVEGDGYTF. J is TRBJ1-2 and V is TRBV6-2 or TRBV6-3; D ambiguous. The CDR3 extends over 16 amino acids. Trimming took 0 bases from V and 6 from J, leaving 17 bases between them. Per the germline V gene, CDR1 is MNHEY and CDR2 is SVGEGT.

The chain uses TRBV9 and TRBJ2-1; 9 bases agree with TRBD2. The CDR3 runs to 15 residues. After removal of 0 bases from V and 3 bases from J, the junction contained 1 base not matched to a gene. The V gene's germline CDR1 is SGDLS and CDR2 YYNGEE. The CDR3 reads CASSVDSGSYNEQFF. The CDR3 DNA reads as TGTGCCAGCAGCGTAGATAGCGGGAGCTACAATGAGCAGTTCTTC.

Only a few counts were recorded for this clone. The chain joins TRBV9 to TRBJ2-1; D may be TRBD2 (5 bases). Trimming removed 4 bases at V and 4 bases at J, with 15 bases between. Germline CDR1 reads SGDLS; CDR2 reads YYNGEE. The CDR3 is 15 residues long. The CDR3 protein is CASSPPGRPYNEQFF. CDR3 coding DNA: TGTGCCAGCAGCCCGCCGGGAAGACCTTACAATGAGCAGTTCTTC.

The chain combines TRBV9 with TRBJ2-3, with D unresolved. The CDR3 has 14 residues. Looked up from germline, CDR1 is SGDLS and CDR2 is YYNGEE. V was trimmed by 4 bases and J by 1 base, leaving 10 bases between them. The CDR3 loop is CASSTRTGTDTQYF. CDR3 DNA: TGTGCCAGCAGCACCCGGACGGGCACAGATACGCAGTATTTT.

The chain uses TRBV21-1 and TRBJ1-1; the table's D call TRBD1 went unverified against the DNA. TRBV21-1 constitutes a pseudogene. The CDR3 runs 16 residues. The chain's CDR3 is CASSADRDSLNTEAFF. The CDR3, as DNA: TGTGCCAGCAGCGCAGACCGGGACAGTTTGAACACTGAAGCTTTCTTT.

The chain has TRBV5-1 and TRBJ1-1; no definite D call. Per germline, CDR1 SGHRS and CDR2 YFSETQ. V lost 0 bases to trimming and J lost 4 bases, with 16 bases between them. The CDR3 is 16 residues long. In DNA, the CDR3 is TGCGCCAGCAGCTTGGGGGCAGGCGGGTGGGGCACTGAAGCTTTCTTT. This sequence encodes CASSLGAGGWGTEAFF.

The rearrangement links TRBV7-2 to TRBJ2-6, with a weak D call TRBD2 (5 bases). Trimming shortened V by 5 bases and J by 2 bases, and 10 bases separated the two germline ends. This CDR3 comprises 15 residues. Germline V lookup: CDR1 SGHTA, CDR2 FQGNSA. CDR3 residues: CASSPRVAGANVLTF. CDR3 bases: TGTGCCAGCAGCCCGAGGGTAGCTGGGGCCAACGTCCTGACTTTC.

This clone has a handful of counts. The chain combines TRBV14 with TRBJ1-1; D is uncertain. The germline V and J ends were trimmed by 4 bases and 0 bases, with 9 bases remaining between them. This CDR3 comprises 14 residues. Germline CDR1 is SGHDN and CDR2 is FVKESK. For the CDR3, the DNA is TGTGCCAGCAGCCTAGGGAGTTTGAACACTGAAGCTTTCTTT. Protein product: CASSLGSLNTEAFF.

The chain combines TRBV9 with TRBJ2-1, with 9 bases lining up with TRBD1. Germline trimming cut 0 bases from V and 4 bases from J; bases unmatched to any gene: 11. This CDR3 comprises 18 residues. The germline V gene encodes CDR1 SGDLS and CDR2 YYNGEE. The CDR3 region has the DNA TGTGCCAGCAGCGTAGGAAACCGGGGACAGGGAACATACAATGAGCAGTTCTTC. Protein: CASSVGNRGQGTYNEQFF.

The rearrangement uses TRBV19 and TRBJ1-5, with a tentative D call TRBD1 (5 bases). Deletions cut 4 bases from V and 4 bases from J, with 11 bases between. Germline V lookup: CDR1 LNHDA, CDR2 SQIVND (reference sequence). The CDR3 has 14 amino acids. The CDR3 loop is CASSTSGGNQPQHF. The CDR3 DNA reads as TGTGCCAGTAGTACGTCCGGGGGGAATCAGCCCCAGCATTTT. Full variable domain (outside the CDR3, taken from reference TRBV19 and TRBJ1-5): DGGITQSPKYLFRKEGQNVTLSCEQNLNHDAMYWYRQDPGQGLRLIYYSQIVNDFQKGDIAEGYSVSREKKESFPLTVTSAQKNPTAFYLCASSTSGGNQPQHFGDGTRLSIL.

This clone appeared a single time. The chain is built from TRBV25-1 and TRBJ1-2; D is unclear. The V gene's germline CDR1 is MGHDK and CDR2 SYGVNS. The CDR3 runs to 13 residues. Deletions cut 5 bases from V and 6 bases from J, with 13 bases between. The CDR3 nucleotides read TGTGCCAGCAGTCATGGAGCGGACGATGGCTACACCTTC. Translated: CASSHGADDGYTF.

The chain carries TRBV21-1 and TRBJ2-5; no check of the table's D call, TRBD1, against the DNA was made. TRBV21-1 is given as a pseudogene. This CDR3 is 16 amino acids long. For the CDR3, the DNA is TGTGCCAGCAGCAAAATGATACACAGGTACCAAGAGACCCAGTACTTC. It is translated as CASSKMIHRYQETQYF.

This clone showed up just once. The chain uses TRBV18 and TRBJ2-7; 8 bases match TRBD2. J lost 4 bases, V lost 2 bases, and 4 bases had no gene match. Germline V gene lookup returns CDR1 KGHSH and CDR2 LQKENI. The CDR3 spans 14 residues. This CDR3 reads CASSPTSGYYEQYV. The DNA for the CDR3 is TGTGCCAGCTCACCAACTAGCGGCTATTACGAGCAGTACGTC.

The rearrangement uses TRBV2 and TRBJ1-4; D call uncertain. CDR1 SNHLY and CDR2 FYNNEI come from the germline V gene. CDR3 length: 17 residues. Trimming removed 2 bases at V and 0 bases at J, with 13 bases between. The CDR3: CASSESRGSPTNEKLFF. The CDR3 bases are TGTGCCAGCAGTGAAAGTCGCGGCAGCCCAACTAATGAAAAACTGTTTTTT.

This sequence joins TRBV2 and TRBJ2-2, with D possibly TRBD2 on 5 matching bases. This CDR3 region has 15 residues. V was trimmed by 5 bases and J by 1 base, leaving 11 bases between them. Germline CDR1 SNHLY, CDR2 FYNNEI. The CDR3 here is CASSLLLGNTGELFF. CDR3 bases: TGTGCCAGCAGTCTTTTACTAGGGAACACCGGGGAGCTGTTTTTT.

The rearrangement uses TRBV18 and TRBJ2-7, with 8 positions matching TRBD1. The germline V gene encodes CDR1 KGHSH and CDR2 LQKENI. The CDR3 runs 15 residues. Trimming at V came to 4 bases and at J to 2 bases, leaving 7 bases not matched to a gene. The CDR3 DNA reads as TGTGCCAGCTCACTACGTCCGACAGGGGCCTACGAGCAGTACGTC. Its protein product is CASSLRPTGAYEQYV.

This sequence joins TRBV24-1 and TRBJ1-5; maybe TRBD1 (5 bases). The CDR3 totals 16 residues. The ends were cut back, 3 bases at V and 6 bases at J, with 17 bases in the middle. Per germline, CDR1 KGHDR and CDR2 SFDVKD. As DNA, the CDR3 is TGTGCCACCAGTGATCGGACCTCCCTGGGGGGTCAGCCCCAGCATTTT. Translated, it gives CATSDRTSLGGQPQHF.

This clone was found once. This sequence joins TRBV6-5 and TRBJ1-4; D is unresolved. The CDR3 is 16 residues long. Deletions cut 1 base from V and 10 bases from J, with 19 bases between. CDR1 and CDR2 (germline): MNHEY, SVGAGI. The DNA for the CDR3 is TGTGCCAGCAGTTACTTCGGCCCTCCTAAAGGAGGAAAACTGTTTTTT. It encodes CASSYFGPPKGGKLFF.

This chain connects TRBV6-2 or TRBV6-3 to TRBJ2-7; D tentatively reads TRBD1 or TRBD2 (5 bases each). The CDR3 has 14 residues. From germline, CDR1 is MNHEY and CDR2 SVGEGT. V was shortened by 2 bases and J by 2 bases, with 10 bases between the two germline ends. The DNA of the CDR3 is TGTGCCAGCAGTTACACCCAGGGAGCCTACGAGCAGTACGTC. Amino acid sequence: CASSYTQGAYEQYV.

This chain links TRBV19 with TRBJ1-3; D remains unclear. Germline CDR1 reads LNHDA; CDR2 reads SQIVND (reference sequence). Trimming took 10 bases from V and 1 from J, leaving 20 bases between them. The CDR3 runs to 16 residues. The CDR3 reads CATIPRAGGSGNTIYF. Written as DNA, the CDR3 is TGTGCCACTATCCCGAGGGCTGGAGGGTCTGGAAACACCATATATTTT. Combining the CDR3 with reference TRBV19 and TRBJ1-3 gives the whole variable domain DGGITQSPKYLFRKEGQNVTLSCEQNLNHDAMYWYRQDPGQGLRLIYYSQIVNDFQKGDIAEGYSVSREKKESFPLTVTSAQKNPTAFYLCATIPRAGGSGNTIYFGEGSWLTVV.

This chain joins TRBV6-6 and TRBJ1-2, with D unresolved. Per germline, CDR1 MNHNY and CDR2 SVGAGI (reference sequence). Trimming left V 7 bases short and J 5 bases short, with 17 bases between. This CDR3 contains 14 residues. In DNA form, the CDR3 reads TGTGCCAGCACTCGGTTGGCAGGCGGTTATGGCTACACCTTC. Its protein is CASTRLAGGYGYTF.

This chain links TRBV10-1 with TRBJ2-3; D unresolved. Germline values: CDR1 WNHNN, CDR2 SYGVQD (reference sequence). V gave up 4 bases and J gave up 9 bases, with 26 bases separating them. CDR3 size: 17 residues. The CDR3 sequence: CASSAQGPGVWVRTQYF. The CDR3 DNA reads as TGCGCCAGCAGTGCCCAAGGACCAGGCGTGTGGGTTAGGACGCAGTATTTT.

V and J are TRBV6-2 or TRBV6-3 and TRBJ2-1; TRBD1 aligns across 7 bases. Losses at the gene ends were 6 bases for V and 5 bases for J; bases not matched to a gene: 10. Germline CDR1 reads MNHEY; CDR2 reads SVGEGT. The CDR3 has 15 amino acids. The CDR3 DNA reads TGTGCCAGCAGCACTCGTCGACAGGGTAACAATGAGCAGTTCTTC. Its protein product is CASSTRRQGNNEQFF.